This T cell receptor (beta chain) came from a study of Tregs in tolerant kidney transplant recipients. As for the study in general: CFSE-labeled recipient PBMCs were cultured five to seven days with irradiated graft donor PBMCs, then FACS-sorted. Study-wide points: No direct test of biological reproducibility was done here. Findings come from small patient numbers and require larger validation. Activated donor B cell expansion appeared to reveal the most relevant donor-specific TCRbeta repertoire.

This CDR3 has 16 amino acids. The ends were cut back, 0 bases at V and 4 bases at J, with 15 bases in the middle. The germline gives CDR1 SEHNR, CDR2 FQNEAQ (reference sequence). Sequencing was performed with immunoSEQ multiplex PCR; in TCRdb, only in-frame clones are kept and a portion is missing. The repertoire includes roughly 4,200 clones, around 60% of them detected once, and 3% to 4% sits in the top ten. Note on this clone: Its antigen is still unknown.

The sequence was collected from a human donor in good health. Material for sequencing was CD8+ T cells from blood cultured with allogeneic cells. V and J are TRBV7-9 and TRBJ1-2; no reliable D call. The CDR3 spells CASSLAYVDGTYGYTF. For the CDR3, the DNA is TGTGCCAGCAGCTTAGCGTATGTGGACGGTACCTATGGCTACACCTTC.